A selection of T cell receptor beta chains follows, all from one sample in a study of blood T cell repertoires in COVID-19. The data were produced by immunoSEQ multiplex PCR, yet TCRdb's version contains in-frame clones alone and is incomplete. The sample holds 88,000 or so clones, roughly 87% seen once. The sample was peripheral blood. The receptors shown here come from a man at least 80 years old with acute or convalescent COVID-19. The conserved cysteine and the conserved F or W are not part of the CDR3 here. Fields, in order: clone size, V gene, D gene, CDR3 protein. A D gene is named only where the DNA matches it firmly. Size is omitted from some rows. Given values are once, few, many or a class for expanded clones.

size: NA; V: TRBV7-3; D: NA; CDR3: ASSQIGRAPDTQY
size: NA; V: TRBV18; D: NA; CDR3: ASSPIPTSLSGANVLT
size: NA; V: TRBV7-2; D: NA; CDR3: ASSRLRSPQETQY
size: few; V: TRBV29-1; D: TRBD1; CDR3: SVVNGDRGREQY
size: NA; V: TRBV7-3; D: NA; CDR3: ASSFFKGDTEAF
size: NA; V: TRBV6-5; D: TRBD1; CDR3: ASIRDREANYGYT
size: NA; V: TRBV6-5; D: NA; CDR3: ASSYSADSNQPQH
size: NA; V: TRBV5-1; D: NA; CDR3: ASSLSASGTDTQY
size: few; V: TRBV5-1; D: NA; CDR3: ASSARGTASYEQY
size: once; V: TRBV11-2; D: NA; CDR3: ASSLRTNTGELF
size: NA; V: TRBV5-1; D: NA; CDR3: ASSIMGLYQETQY
size: NA; V: TRBV5-1; D: NA; CDR3: ASSLDPGSPGELF
size: NA; V: TRBV5-1; D: TRBD1; CDR3: ASSLTGTGGQLQH
size: NA; V: TRBV19; D: TRBD2; CDR3: ASTLTSGAINEQF
size: NA; V: TRBV6-5; D: TRBD1; CDR3: ASSYNRGSGANVLT
size: NA; V: TRBV15; D: NA; CDR3: ATSRSLTGSTEAF
size: NA; V: TRBV3-1/TRBV3-2; D: NA; CDR3: ASSRSAGSQETQY
size: NA; V: TRBV18; D: NA; CDR3: ASSPGEMNTEAF
size: NA; V: TRBV19; D: NA; CDR3: ASRAGAEAF
size: NA; V: TRBV11-3; D: NA; CDR3: ASSQGAGSHTQY
size: NA; V: TRBV19; D: TRBD1; CDR3: ASSIGQGAHNEQF
size: NA; V: TRBV28; D: TRBD1; CDR3: ASSLSGTGEAYEQY
size: NA; V: TRBV27; D: NA; CDR3: ASSSQMRERHQPQH
size: few; V: TRBV14; D: NA; CDR3: ASSLRQQETQY
size: few; V: TRBV7-8; D: NA; CDR3: ASSLFTATPSGANVLT
size: NA; V: TRBV20-1; D: NA; CDR3: SARGTGEQF
size: once; V: TRBV6-5; D: NA; CDR3: ASSQQRTDQRGYT